A selection of T cell receptor beta chains follows, all from one sample in a study of T cells in Graves' hyperthyroidism and ophthalmopathy. MiXCR, run by TCRdb on the multiplex PCR reads, gives a single entry per CDR3 protein. The sample consists of almost 600,000 distinct CDR3 sequences, approximately 15% of them appearing once. Sample: blood. The receptors shown here come from a woman in her 30s with Graves' hyperthyroidism that later progressed to Graves' ophthalmopathy. Each CDR3 is given with its conserved first and last residue. Fields, in order: D gene, J gene, clone size, V gene, CDR3 protein, CDR3 DNA. A D gene is named only where the DNA matches it firmly. Size tells how often a clone was seen (once, few, many) or the class of an expanded clone, and some rows leave it out.

>.|TRBJ1-1|many|TRBV29-1
CSVELSLEAFF
TGCAGCGTTGAGCTATCCCTTGAAGCTTTCTTT
>.|TRBJ1-6|many|TRBV6-1
CASSEEGRFNNSPLHF
TGTGCCAGCAGTGAAGAGGGGCGTTTTAATAATTCACCCCTCCACTTT
>.|TRBJ2-5|few|TRBV14
CASSPDSWQSETQYF
TGTGCCAGCAGCCCGGATTCCTGGCAGTCAGAGACCCAGTACTTC
>.|TRBJ2-6|many|TRBV19
CASIPSGHSSGANVLTF
TGTGCCAGTATCCCCAGCGGACACAGCTCTGGGGCCAACGTCCTGACTTTC
>.|TRBJ2-7|many|TRBV3-1
CASSQEGGFYEQYF
TGTGCCAGCAGCCAAGAAGGCGGGTTCTACGAGCAGTACTTC
>.|TRBJ1-5|.|TRBV20-1
CSASPIRDSNQPQHF
TGCAGTGCTTCCCCAATCCGGGACAGCAATCAGCCCCAGCATTTT
>TRBD1|TRBJ2-7|many|TRBV28
CASTLPGTGTYEQYF
TGTGCCAGCACCCTTCCCGGGACAGGGACTTACGAGCAGTACTTC
>TRBD2|TRBJ2-2|many|TRBV6-2/TRBV6-3
CASRTRLAGPNTGELFF
TGTGCCAGCAGAACAAGACTAGCGGGACCGAACACCGGGGAGCTGTTTTTT
>.|TRBJ2-7|many|TRBV25-1
CASSDGHPGDGYEQYF
TGTGCCAGCAGCGACGGACATCCCGGGGACGGTTACGAGCAGTACTTC
>.|TRBJ2-5|many|TRBV20-1
CSALLQGEVTQYF
TGCAGTGCTCTCCTCCAGGGGGAGGTGACCCAGTACTTC
>TRBD2|TRBJ2-1|many|TRBV20-1
CSARTSGSSYNEQFF
TGCAGTGCGAGGACTAGCGGGAGTTCCTACAATGAGCAGTTCTTC
>TRBD1|TRBJ1-1|few|TRBV7-2
CASSPRTGDNTEAFF
TGTGCCAGCAGCCCCCGGACAGGGGATAACACTGAAGCTTTCTTT
>.|TRBJ2-1|many|TRBV6-1
CASGAGRNVYNEQFF
TGTGCCAGCGGGGCAGGGAGGAATGTGTACAATGAGCAGTTCTTC
>.|TRBJ2-7|many|TRBV29-1
CSVEITGKSVYEQYF
TGCAGCGTTGAGATTACAGGGAAAAGCGTCTACGAGCAGTACTTC
>TRBD2|TRBJ2-3|many|TRBV27
CASRGLAGNTDTQYF
TGTGCCAGCAGAGGACTAGCGGGGAACACAGATACGCAGTATTTT
>TRBD1|TRBJ1-1|many|TRBV13
CASSFWDRVNTEAFF
TGTGCCAGCAGCTTCTGGGACAGGGTGAACACTGAAGCTTTCTTT
>TRBD2|TRBJ2-7|.|TRBV4-2
CASSQPRRDYYEQYF
TGTGCCAGCAGCCAACCACGCCGGGACTACTACGAGCAGTACTTC
>TRBD2|TRBJ2-3|few|TRBV27
CASSTSGSLADTQYF
TGTGCCAGCAGTACTAGCGGGAGTCTAGCAGATACGCAGTATTTT
>.|TRBJ2-7|many|TRBV12-3/TRBV12-4
CASSLERETEQYF
TGTGCCAGCAGTTTAGAAAGGGAGACGGAGCAGTACTTC
>.|TRBJ2-1|few|TRBV12-3/TRBV12-4
CASSWGRGSSYNEQFF
TGTGCCAGCAGTTGGGGGCGCGGGAGCTCCTACAATGAGCAGTTCTTC
>TRBD1|TRBJ1-3|few|TRBV7-9
CASSGAGTVYPSLSGNTIYF
TGTGCCAGCAGCGGCGCTGGGACAGTTTATCCCTCTCTCTCTGGAAACACCATATATTTT
>TRBD1|TRBJ1-1|.|TRBV10-3
CAISATGGPEAFF
TGTGCCATCAGTGCTACAGGGGGCCCTGAAGCTTTCTTT
>.|TRBJ2-3|.|TRBV7-2
CASSPRRGSTDTQYF
TGTGCCAGCAGCCCACGAAGGGGGAGCACAGATACGCAGTATTTT
>TRBD2|TRBJ2-1|.|TRBV7-9
CASSHLAGGPYNEQFF
TGTGCCAGCAGCCACTTAGCGGGAGGACCCTACAATGAGCAGTTCTTC
>.|TRBJ1-1|many|TRBV6-1
CASSKDILNTEAFF
TGTGCCAGCAGTAAGGACATCCTGAACACTGAAGCTTTCTTT
>TRBD1|TRBJ1-2|many|TRBV20-1
CSATSDRDYGYTF
TGCAGTGCGACTTCGGACAGGGACTATGGCTACACCTTC
>.|TRBJ2-7|many|TRBV2
CASRYSYEQYF
TGTGCCAGCAGATACTCCTACGAGCAGTACTTC
>.|TRBJ2-1|many|TRBV19
CASSMDLARTDDEQFF
TGTGCCAGTAGTATGGATTTAGCGAGAACGGACGATGAGCAGTTCTTC
>TRBD2|TRBJ2-1|many|TRBV28
CASSFSVSPSGSSYNEQFF
TGTGCCAGCAGTTTTTCTGTATCTCCTAGCGGGAGCTCCTACAATGAGCAGTTCTTC
>.|TRBJ2-2|many|TRBV20-1
CSARDKTGNRAGELFF
TGCAGTGCTAGGGACAAAACAGGGAATCGCGCCGGGGAGCTGTTTTTT
>.|TRBJ1-3|many|TRBV6-1
CATRTDSGNTIYF
TGTGCCACCCGGACAGACTCTGGAAACACCATATATTTT
>TRBD1|TRBJ2-2|.|TRBV7-2
CAGITGGPNTGELFF
TGTGCCGGGATAACAGGGGGCCCGAACACCGGGGAGCTGTTTTTT
>.|TRBJ2-7|many|TRBV12-3/TRBV12-4
CASSGIGQGSYEQYF
TGTGCCAGCAGTGGTATTGGGCAGGGCTCCTACGAGCAGTACTTC
>TRBD2|TRBJ2-3|many|TRBV9
CASSVGRAVDTQYF
TGTGCCAGCAGCGTCGGGAGGGCCGTAGATACGCAGTATTTT
>.|TRBJ2-5|many|TRBV20-1
CSARAGLETQYF
TGCAGTGCTAGGGCAGGGTTGGAGACCCAGTACTTC
>.|TRBJ1-4|many|TRBV30
CAWTRGNYEKLFF
TGTGCCTGGACACGTGGGAATTACGAAAAACTGTTTTTT
>.|TRBJ2-2|.|TRBV9
CASSAAIRARGTGELFF
TGTGCCAGCAGCGCCGCAATTAGGGCCCGAGGGACCGGGGAGCTGTTTTTT
>.|TRBJ1-2|many|TRBV2
CASTTLPGPQAYTF
TGTGCCAGCACTACCCTCCCCGGGCCCCAGGCCTACACCTTC
>.|TRBJ2-3|many|TRBV27
CASSLRVGTDTQYF
TGTGCCAGCAGTTTGAGGGTCGGCACAGATACGCAGTATTTT
>TRBD1|TRBJ1-2|many|TRBV3-1
CASSQDAWTGGFYYGYTF
TGTGCCAGCAGCCAAGATGCTTGGACAGGGGGATTTTACTATGGCTACACCTTC
>.|TRBJ1-1|few|TRBV4-1
CASSREPNTEAFF
TGCGCCAGCAGCCGAGAGCCGAACACTGAAGCTTTCTTT